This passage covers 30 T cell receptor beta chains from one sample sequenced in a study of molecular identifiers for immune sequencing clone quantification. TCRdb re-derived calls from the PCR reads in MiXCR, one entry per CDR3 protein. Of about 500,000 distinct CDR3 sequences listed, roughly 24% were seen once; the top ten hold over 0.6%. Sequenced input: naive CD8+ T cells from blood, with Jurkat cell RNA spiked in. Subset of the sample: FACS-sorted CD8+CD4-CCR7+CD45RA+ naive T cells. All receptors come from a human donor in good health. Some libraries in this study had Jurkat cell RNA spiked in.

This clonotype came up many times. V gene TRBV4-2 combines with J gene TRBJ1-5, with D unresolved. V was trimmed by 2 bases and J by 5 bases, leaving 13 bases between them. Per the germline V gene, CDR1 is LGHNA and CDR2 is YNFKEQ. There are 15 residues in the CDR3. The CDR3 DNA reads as TGTGCCAGCAGCCAATGGGCAGGAGGTGATCAGCCCCAGCATTTT. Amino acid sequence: CASSQWAGGDQPQHF.

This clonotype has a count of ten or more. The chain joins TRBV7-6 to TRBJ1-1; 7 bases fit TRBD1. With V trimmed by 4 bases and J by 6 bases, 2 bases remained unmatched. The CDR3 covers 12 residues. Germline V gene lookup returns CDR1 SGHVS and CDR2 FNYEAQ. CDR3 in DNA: TGTGCCAGCAGCTCAGGGGGGGCTGAAGCTTTCTTT. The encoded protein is CASSSGGAEAFF.

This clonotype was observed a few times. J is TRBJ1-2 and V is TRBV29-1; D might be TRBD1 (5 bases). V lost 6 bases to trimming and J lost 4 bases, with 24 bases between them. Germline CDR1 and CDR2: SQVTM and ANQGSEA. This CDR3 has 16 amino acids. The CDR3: CSVSPSTEGTAYGYTF. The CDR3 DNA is TGCAGCGTGTCACCATCGACAGAGGGGACCGCCTATGGCTACACCTTC.

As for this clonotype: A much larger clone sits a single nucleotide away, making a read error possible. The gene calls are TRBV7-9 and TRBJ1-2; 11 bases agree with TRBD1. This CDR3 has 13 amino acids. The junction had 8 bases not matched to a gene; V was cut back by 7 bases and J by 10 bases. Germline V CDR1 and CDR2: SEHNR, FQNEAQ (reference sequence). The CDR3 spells CASKGQGAFAYTF. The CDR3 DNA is TGTGCCAGCAAAGGACAGGGGGCGTTTGCCTACACCTTC. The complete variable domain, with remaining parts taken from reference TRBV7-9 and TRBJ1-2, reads DTGVSQNPRHKITKRGQNVTFRCDPISEHNRLYWYRQTLGQGPEFLTYFQNEAQLEKSRLLSDRFSAERPKGSFSTLEIQRTEQGDSAMYLCASKGQGAFAYTFGSGTRLTVV.

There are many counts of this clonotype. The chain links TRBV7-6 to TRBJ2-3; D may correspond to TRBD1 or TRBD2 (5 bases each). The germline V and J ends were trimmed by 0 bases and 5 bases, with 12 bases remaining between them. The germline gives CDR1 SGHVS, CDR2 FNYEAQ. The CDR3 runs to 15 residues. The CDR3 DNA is TGTGCCAGCAGCTTAGCATACGGGGCGGTAGATACGCAGTATTTT. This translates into CASSLAYGAVDTQYF.

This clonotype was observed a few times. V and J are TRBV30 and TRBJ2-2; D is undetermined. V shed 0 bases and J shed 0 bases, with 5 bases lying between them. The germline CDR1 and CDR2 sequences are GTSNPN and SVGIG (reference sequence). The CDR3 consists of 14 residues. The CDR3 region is CAWSVATNTGELFF. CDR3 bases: TGTGCCTGGAGTGTAGCCACGAACACCGGGGAGCTGTTTTTT. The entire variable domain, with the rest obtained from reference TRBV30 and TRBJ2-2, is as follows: SQTIHQWPATLVQPVGSPLSLECTVEGTSNPNLYWYRQAAGRGLQLLFYSVGIGQISSEVPQNLSASRPQDRQFILSSKKLLLSDSGFYLCAWSVATNTGELFFGEGSRLTVL.

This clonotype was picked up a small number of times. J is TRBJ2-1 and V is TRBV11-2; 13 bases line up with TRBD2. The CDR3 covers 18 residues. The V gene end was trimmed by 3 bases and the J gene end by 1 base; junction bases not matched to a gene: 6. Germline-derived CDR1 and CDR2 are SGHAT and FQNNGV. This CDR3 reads CASSFGLAGDRSYNEQFF. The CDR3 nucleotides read TGTGCCAGCAGCTTTGGACTAGCGGGAGACCGGTCCTACAATGAGCAGTTCTTC.

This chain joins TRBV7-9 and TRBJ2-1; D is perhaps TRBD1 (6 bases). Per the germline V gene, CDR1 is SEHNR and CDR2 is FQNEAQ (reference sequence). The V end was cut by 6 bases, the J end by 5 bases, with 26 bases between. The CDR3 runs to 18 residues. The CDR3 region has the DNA TGTGCCAGCAGACCTGACCACAGGGTCCCTACTTTCAACAATGAGCAGTTCTTC. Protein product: CASRPDHRVPTFNNEQFF.

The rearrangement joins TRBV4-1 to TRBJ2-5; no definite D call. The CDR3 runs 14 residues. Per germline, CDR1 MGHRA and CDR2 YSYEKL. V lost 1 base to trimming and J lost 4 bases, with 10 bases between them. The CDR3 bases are TGCGCCAGCAGCCAAGCGGAGCTTCGAGAGACCCAGTACTTC. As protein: CASSQAELRETQYF.

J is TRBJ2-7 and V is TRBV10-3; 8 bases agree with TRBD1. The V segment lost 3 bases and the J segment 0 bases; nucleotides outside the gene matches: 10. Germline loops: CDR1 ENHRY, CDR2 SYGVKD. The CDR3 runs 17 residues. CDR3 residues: CAISDPTKGTGSYEQYF. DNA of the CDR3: TGTGCCATCAGTGACCCCACCAAAGGGACAGGCTCCTACGAGCAGTACTTC.

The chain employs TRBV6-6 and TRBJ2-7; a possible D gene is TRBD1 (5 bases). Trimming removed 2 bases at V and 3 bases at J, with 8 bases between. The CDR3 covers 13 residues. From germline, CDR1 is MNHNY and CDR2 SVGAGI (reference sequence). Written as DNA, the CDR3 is TGTGCCAGCAGTTACGACAGAATCTACGAGCAGTACTTC. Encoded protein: CASSYDRIYEQYF.

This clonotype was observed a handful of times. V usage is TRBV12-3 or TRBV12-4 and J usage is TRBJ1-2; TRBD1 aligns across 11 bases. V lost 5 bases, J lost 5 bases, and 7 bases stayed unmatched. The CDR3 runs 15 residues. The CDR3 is CASSPGQGAGYGYTF. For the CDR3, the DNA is TGTGCCAGCAGTCCTGGACAGGGGGCGGGATATGGCTACACCTTC.

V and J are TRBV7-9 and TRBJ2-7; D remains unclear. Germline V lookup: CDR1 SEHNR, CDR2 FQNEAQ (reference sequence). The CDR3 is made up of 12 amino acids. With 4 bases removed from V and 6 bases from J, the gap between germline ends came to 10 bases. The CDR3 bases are TGTGCCAGCAGCTCGACGGTATGCGAGCAGTACTTC. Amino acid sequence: CASSSTVCEQYF.

Written as DNA, the CDR3 is TGTGCCAGCAGTATCAGGGCCCCGGGCTACGAGCAGTACTTC. It encodes CASSIRAPGYEQYF. The rearrangement uses TRBV27 and TRBJ2-7, with D possibly matching TRBD1 (5 bases). Between the trimmed V and J ends, which lost 5 bases and 3 bases, there was a span of 14 bases. CDR1 and CDR2 (germline): MNHEY, SMNVEV (reference sequence). This CDR3 has 14 amino acids.

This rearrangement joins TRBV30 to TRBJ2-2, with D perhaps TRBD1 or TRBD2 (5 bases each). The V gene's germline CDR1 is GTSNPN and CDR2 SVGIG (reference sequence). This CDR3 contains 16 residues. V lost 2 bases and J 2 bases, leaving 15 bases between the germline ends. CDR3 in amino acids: CAWSFPGLYNTGELFF. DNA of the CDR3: TGTGCCTGGAGTTTTCCGGGGCTTTACAACACCGGGGAGCTGTTTTTT.

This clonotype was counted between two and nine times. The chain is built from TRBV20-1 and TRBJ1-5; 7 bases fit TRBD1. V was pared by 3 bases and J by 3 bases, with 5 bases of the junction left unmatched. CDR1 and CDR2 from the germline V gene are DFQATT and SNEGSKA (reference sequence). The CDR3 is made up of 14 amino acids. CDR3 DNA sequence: TGCAGTGCTAGTGACGGGACAGACAATCAGCCCCAGCATTTT. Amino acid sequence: CSASDGTDNQPQHF.

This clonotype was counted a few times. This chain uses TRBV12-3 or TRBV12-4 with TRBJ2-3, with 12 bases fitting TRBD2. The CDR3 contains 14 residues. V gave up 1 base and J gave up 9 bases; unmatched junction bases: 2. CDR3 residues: CASSLGTSGATQYF. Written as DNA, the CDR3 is TGTGCCAGCAGTTTAGGGACTAGCGGGGCGACGCAGTATTTT.

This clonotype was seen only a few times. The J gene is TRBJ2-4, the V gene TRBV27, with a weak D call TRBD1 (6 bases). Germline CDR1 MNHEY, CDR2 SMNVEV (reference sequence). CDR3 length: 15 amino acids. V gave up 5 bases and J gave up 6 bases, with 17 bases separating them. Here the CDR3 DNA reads TGTGCCAGCAGTCTCCGGGACAATCCCGGAAACATTCAGTACTTC. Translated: CASSLRDNPGNIQYF.

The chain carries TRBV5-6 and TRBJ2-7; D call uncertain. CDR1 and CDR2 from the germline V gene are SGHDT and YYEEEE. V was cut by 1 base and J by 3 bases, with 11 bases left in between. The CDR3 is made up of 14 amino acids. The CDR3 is CASSLRNRNYEQYF. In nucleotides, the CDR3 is TGTGCCAGCAGCTTGAGAAACAGAAACTACGAGCAGTACTTC.

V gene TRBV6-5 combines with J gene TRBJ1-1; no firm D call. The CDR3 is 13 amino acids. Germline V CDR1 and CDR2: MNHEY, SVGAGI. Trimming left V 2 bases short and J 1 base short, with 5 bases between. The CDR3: CASSYLTNTEAFF. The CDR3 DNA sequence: TGTGCCAGCAGTTACCTTACGAACACTGAAGCTTTCTTT.

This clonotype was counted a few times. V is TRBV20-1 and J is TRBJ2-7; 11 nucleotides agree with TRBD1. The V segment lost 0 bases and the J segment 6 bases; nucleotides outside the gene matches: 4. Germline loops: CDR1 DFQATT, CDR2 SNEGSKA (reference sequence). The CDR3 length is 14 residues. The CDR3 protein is CSARDPDRGLEQYF. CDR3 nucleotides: TGCAGTGCTAGAGATCCGGACAGGGGGCTCGAGCAGTACTTC.

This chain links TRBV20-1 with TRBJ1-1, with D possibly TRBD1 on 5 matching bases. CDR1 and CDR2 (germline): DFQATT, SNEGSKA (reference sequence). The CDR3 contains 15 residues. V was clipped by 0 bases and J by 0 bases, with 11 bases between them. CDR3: CSARDFRAVNTEAFF. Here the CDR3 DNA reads TGCAGTGCTAGAGATTTCAGGGCGGTGAACACTGAAGCTTTCTTT.

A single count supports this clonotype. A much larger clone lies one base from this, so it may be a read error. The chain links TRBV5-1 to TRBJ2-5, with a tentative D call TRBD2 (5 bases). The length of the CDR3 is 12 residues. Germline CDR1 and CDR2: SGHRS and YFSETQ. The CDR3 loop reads CASREEQEAQYF. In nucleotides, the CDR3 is TGCGCCAGCCGGGAAGAACAAGAGGCCCAGTACTTC.

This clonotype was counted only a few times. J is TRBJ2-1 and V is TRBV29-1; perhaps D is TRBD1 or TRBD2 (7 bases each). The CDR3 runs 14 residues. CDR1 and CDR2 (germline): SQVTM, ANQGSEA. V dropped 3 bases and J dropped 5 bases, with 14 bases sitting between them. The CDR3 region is CSVERRGRDNEQFF. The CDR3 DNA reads TGCAGCGTTGAGCGCAGGGGGAGGGACAATGAGCAGTTCTTC.

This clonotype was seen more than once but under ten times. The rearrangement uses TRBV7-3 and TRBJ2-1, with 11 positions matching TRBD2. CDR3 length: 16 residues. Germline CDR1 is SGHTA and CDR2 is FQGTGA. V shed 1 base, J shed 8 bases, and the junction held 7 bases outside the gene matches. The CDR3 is CASSLSTSGSVDEQFF. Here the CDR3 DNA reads TGTGCCAGCAGCTTAAGTACTAGCGGGAGTGTTGATGAGCAGTTCTTC.

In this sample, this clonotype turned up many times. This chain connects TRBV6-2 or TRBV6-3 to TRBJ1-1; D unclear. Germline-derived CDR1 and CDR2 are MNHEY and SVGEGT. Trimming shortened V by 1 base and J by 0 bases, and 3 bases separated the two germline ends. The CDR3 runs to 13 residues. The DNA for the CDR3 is TGTGCCAGCAGTTACTGGGTGAACACTGAAGCTTTCTTT. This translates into CASSYWVNTEAFF.

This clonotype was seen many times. The CDR3 region has the DNA TGCGCCAGCAGCCAAGATATTGGACAGGCAAGAGCCCATGGCTACACCTTC. This translates into CASSQDIGQARAHGYTF. The rearrangement uses TRBV4-1 and TRBJ1-2; TRBD1 aligns across 7 bases. CDR3 size: 17 residues. The ends lost 0 bases at V and 6 bases at J; junction bases unmatched: 13. The germline V gene encodes CDR1 MGHRA and CDR2 YSYEKL.

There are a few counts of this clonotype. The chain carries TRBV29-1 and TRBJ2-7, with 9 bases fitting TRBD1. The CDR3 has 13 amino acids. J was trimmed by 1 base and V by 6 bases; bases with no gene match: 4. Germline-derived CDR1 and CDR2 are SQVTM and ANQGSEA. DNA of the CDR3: TGCAGCGTCAAGGACAGGGGATCCTACGAGCAGTACTTC. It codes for CSVKDRGSYEQYF.

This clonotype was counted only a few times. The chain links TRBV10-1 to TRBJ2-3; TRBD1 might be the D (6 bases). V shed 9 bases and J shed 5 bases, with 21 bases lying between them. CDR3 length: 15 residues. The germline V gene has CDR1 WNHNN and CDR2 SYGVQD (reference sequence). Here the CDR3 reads CARPKGGRMIDTQYF. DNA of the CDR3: TGCGCCAGGCCCAAAGGGGGTAGGATGATAGATACGCAGTATTTT.

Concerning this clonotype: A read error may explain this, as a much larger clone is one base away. CDR3 bases: TGCAGTGCTAGCGGCGGGGGGAGCTACGAGCAGTACTTC. It specifies CSASGGGSYEQYF. The gene calls are TRBV20-1 and TRBJ2-7, with 8 bases that match TRBD2. The CDR3 runs to 13 residues. Losses at the gene ends were 3 bases for V and 3 bases for J; bases not matched to a gene: 4. In germline, CDR1 is DFQATT, CDR2 SNEGSKA (reference sequence).